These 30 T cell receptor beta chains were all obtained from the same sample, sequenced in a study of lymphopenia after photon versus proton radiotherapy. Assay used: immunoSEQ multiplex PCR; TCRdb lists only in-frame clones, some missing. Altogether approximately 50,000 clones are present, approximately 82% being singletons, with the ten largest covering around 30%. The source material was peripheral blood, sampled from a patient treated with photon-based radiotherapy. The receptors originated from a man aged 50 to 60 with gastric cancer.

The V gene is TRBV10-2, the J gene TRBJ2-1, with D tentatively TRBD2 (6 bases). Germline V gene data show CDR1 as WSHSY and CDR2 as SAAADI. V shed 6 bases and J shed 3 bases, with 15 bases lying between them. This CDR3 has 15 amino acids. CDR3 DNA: TGCGCCAGCAGCGAGGGGACTGCTAACTACAATGAGCAGTTCTTC. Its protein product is CASSEGTANYNEQFF.

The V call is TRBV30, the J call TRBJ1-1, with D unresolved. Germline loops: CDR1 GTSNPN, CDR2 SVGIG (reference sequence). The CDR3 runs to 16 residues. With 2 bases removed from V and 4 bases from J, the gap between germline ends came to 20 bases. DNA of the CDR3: TGTGCCTGGAGTCCCCTCAAGGGCTTTCAGAGCACTGAAGCTTTCTTT. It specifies CAWSPLKGFQSTEAFF.

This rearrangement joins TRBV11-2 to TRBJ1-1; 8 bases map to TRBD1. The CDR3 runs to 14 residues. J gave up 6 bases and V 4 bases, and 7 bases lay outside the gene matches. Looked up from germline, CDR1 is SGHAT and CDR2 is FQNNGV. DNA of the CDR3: TGTGCCAGCAGCTCCTTCCGACAGGGGCCTGAAGCTTTCTTT. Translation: CASSSFRQGPEAFF.

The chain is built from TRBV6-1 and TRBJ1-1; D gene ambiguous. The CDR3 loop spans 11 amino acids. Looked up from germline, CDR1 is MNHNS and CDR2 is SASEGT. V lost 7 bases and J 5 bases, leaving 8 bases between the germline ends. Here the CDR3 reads CASKEWTEAFF. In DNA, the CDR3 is TGTGCCAGCAAGGAATGGACTGAAGCTTTCTTT.

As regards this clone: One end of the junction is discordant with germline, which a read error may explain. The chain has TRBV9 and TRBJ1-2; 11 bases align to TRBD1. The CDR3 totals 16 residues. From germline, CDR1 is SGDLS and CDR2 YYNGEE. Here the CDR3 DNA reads TGTGCCAGCAGCGCGTATCCGGGACAGGGGGACTATGGCTACATCTTC. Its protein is CASSAYPGQGDYGYIF.

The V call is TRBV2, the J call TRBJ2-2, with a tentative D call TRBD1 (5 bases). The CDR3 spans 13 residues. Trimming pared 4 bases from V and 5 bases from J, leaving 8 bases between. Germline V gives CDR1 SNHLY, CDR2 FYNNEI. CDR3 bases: TGTGCCAGCAGTGTCCAGGGAACCGGGGAGCTGTTTTTT. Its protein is CASSVQGTGELFF. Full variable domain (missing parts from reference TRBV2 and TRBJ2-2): EPEVTQTPSHQVTQMGQEVILRCVPISNHLYFYWYRQILGQKVEFLVSFYNNEISEKSEIFDDQFSVERPDGSNFTLKIRSTKLEDSAMYFCASSVQGTGELFFGEGSRLTVL.

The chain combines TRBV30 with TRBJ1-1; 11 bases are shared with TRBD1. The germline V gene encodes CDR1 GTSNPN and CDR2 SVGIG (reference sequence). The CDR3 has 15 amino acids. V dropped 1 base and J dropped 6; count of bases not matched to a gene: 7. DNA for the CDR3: TGTGCCTGGAGTGACCAGGGACAGGGGGTTTCTGAAGCTTTCTTT. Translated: CAWSDQGQGVSEAFF.

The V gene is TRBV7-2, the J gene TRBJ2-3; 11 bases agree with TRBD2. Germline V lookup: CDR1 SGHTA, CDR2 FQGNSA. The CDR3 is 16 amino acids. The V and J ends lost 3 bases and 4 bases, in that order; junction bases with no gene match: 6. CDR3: CASSFGSGRAADTQYF. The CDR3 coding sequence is TGTGCCAGCAGCTTTGGTAGCGGGAGGGCCGCAGATACGCAGTATTTT.

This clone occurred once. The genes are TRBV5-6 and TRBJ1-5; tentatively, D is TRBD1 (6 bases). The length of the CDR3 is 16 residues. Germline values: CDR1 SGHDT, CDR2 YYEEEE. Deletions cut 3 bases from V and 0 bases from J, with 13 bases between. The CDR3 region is CASSSTGSFSNQPQHF. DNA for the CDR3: TGTGCCAGCAGCTCTACAGGGTCGTTTAGCAATCAGCCCCAGCATTTT.

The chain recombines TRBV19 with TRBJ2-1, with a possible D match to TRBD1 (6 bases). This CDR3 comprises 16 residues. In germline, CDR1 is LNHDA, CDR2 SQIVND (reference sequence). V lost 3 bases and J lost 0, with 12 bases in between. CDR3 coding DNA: TGTGCCAGTAGTATGATCCCAGGGGACTCCTACAATGAGCAGTTCTTC. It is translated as CASSMIPGDSYNEQFF.

The CDR3 DNA is TGTGCCAGCAGCGTAGCCCCGCAGGGGTACCAAGAGACCCAGTACTTC. Amino acid sequence: CASSVAPQGYQETQYF. The chain couples TRBV9 to TRBJ2-5; perhaps TRBD1 as D (6 bases). CDR3 length: 16 residues. V was cut by 0 bases and J by 0 bases, with 12 bases left in between. Germline values: CDR1 SGDLS, CDR2 YYNGEE. The full variable domain, in which reference TRBV9 and TRBJ2-5 provide the parts outside the CDR3, is DSGVTQTPKHLITATGQRVTLRCSPRSGDLSVYWYQQSLDQGLQFLIQYYNGEERAKGNILERFSAQQFPDLHSELNLSSLELGDSALYFCASSVAPQGYQETQYFGPGTRLLVL.

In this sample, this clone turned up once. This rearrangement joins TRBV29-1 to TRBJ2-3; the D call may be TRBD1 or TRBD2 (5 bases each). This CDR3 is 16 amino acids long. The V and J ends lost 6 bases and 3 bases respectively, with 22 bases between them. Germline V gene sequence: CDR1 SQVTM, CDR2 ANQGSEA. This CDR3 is CSVSGTPPRDTDTQYF. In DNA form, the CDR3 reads TGCAGCGTCTCCGGGACGCCTCCAAGGGATACAGATACGCAGTATTTT.

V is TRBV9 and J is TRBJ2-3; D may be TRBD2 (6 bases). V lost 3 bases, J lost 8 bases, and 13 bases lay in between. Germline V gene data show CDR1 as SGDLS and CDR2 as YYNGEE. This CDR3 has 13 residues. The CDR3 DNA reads TGTGCCAGCAGCGGACTAGACGAAGGTACGCAGTATTTT. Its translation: CASSGLDEGTQYF.

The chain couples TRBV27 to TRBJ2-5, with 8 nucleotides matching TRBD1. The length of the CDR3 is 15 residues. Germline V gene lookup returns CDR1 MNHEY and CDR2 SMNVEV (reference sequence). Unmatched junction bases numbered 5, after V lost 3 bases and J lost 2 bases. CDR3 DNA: TGTGCCAGCAGTTTTGGCAGGGGGCGGCAAGAGACCCAGTACTTC. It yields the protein CASSFGRGRQETQYF.

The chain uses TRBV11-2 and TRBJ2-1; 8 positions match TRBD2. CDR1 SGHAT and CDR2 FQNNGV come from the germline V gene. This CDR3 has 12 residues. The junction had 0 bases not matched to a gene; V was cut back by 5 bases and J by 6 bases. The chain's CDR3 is CASSLAGNEQFF. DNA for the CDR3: TGTGCCAGCAGCCTAGCGGGCAATGAGCAGTTCTTC.

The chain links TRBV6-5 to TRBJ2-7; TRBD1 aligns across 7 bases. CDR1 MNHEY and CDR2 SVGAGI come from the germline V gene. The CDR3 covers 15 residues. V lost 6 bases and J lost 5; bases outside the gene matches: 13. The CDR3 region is CASSRQGKAWNEQYF. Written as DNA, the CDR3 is TGTGCCAGCAGCCGACAGGGTAAGGCTTGGAACGAGCAGTACTTC.

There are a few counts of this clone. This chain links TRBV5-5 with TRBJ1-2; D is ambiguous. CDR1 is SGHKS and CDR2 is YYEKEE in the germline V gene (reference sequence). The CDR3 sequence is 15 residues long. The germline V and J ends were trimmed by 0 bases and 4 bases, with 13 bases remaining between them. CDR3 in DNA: TGTGCCAGCAGCTTGGGCCCTCCTAGGAGCTATGGCTACACCTTC. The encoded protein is CASSLGPPRSYGYTF.

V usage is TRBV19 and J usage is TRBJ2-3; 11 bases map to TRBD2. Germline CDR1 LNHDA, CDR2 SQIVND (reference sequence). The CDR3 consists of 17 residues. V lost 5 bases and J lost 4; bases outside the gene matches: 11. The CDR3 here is CASSARLAGTFADTQYF. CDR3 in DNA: TGTGCCAGTAGTGCACGACTAGCGGGGACGTTTGCAGATACGCAGTATTTT.

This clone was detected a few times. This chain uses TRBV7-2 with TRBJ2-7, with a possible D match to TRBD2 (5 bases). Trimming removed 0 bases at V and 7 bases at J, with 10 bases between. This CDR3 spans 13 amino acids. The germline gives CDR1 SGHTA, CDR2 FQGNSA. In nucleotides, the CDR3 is TGTGCCAGCAGCTTAGCGGGAGTGGGAGAGCAGTACTTC. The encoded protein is CASSLAGVGEQYF.

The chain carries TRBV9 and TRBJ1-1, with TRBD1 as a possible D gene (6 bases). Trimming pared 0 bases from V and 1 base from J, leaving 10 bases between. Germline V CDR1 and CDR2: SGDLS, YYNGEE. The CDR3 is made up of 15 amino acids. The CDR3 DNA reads TGTGCCAGCAGCGTAGTCCAGGGGAGGAACACTGAAGCTTTCTTT. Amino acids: CASSVVQGRNTEAFF.

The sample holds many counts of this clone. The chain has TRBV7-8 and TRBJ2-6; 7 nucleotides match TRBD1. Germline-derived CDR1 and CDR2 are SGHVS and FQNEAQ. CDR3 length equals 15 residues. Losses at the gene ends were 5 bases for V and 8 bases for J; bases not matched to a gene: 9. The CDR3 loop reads CASSPRQGPSNVLTF. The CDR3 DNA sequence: TGTGCCAGCAGCCCCAGACAGGGACCTTCCAACGTCCTGACTTTC.

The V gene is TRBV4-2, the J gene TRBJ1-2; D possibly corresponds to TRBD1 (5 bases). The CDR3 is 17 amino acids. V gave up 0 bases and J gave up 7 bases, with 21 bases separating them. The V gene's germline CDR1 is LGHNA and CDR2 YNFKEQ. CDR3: CASSQEGAEVGGGGYTF. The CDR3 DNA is TGTGCCAGCAGCCAAGAGGGCGCCGAGGTCGGGGGAGGTGGCTACACCTTC.

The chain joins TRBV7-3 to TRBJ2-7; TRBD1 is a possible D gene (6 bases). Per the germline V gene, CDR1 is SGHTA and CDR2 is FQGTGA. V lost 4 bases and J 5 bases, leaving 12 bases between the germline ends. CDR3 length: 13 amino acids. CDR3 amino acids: CASSSYTGNEQYF. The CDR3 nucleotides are TGTGCCAGCAGCTCCTATACAGGGAACGAGCAGTACTTC.

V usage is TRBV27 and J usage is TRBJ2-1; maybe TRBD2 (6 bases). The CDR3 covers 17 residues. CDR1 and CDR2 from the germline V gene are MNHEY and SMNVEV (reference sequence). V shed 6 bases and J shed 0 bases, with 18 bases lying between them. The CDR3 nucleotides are TGTGCCAGCAGCCCCCCGCTAGCGCTGAGCTCCTACAATGAGCAGTTCTTC. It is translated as CASSPPLALSSYNEQFF.

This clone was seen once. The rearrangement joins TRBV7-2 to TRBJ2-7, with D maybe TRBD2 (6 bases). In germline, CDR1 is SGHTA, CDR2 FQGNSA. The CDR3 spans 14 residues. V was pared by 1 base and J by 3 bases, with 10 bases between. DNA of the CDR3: TGTGCCAGCAGCTTAGAAGGCGGGATCTACGAGCAGTACTTC. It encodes CASSLEGGIYEQYF.

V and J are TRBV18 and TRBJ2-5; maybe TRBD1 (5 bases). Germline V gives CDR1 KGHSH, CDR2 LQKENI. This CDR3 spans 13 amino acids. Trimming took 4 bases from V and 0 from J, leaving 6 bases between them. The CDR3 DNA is TGTGCCAGCTCACAGGGGTACCAAGAGACCCAGTACTTC. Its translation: CASSQGYQETQYF.

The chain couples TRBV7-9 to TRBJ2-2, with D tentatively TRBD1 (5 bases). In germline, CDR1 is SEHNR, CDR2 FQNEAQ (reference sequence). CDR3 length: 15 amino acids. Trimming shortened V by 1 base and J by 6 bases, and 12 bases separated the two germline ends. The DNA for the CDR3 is TGTGCCAGCAGCTTAGGATTTAAAGGGGCCGGGGAGCTGTTTTTT. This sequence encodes CASSLGFKGAGELFF.

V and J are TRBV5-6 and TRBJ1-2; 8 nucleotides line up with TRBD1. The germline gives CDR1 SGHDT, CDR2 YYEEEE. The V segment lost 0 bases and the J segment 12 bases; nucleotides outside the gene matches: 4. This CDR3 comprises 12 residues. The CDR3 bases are TGTGCCAGCAGCTTGGGACAGGGGAGTAACACCTTC. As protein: CASSLGQGSNTF.

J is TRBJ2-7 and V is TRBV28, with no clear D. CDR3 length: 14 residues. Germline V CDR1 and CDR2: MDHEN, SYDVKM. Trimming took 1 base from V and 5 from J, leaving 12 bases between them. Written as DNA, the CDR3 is TGTGCCAGCAGTTTATACGCATCGGACCACGAGCAGTACTTC. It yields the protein CASSLYASDHEQYF.

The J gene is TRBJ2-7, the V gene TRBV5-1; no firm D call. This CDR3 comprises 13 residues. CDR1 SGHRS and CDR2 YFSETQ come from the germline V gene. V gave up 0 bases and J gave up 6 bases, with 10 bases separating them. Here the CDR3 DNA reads TGCGCCAGCAGCTTGGAGGGTCGGACCGAGCAGTACTTC. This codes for CASSLEGRTEQYF.